Listed below are T cell receptor beta chains from one sample, sequenced in a study of blood T cell repertoires in COVID-19. The method was immunoSEQ multiplex PCR; TCRdb's version includes in-frame clones alone and lacks a portion of them. The repertoire includes 150,000 or so clones, about 86% of them detected once, and approximately 7% sits in the top ten. The sequencing sample was made of peripheral blood. The receptors come from a man aged 45-65 years with active or convalescent COVID-19. CDR3s include the opening cysteine and the closing phenylalanine or tryptophan. Each record gives: clone size, J gene, D gene, V gene, CDR3 protein, CDR3 DNA. D genes are given only for firm matches. Size values are once, few and many counts, or a class for expanded clones, and some rows have none.

>-|TRBJ1-2|-|TRBV28
CASLYWGGSGYTF
TGTGCCAGCTTATATTGGGGAGGCTCTGGCTACACCTTC
>-|TRBJ2-3|-|TRBV18
CASSPQGSWDTQYF
TGTGCCAGCTCACCACAAGGGAGTTGGGATACGCAGTATTTT
>-|TRBJ2-3|TRBD2|TRBV5-5
CASSPLAGGRTPSTDTQYF
TGTGCCAGCAGCCCACTTGCGGGGGGCAGGACCCCTAGCACAGATACGCAGTATTTT
>-|TRBJ2-1|-|TRBV19
CASSIEGGSSYNEQFF
TGTGCCAGTAGTATCGAGGGGGGGAGCTCCTACAATGAGCAGTTCTTC
>few|TRBJ1-1|TRBD1|TRBV9
CASSPGTGNTEAFF
TGTGCCAGCAGCCCTGGGACAGGAAACACTGAAGCTTTCTTT
>-|TRBJ2-5|-|TRBV2
CASSEEGGPETQYF
TGTGCCAGCAGTGAGGAGGGAGGCCCAGAGACCCAGTACTTC
>-|TRBJ1-2|-|TRBV24-1
CATSEREGTNYGYTF
TGTGCCACCAGTGAGAGGGAAGGAACTAACTATGGCTACACCTTC
>-|TRBJ1-2|-|TRBV4-3
CASSQDFGQRNGYTF
TGCGCCAGCAGCCAAGACTTCGGACAGAGGAATGGCTACACCTTC
>-|TRBJ2-7|-|TRBV4-1
CASSYIQGSGYEQYF
TGCGCCAGCAGCTACATTCAGGGATCAGGGTACGAGCAGTACTTC
>few|TRBJ2-7|TRBD1|TRBV24-1
CATSDSVTGGRDF
TGTGCCACCAGTGATTCGGTAACAGGGGGCCGGGACTTC
>-|TRBJ2-1|-|TRBV7-3
CASSLTPTWNEQFF
TGTGCCAGCAGCCTTACCCCGACATGGAATGAGCAGTTCTTC
>-|TRBJ1-1|-|TRBV9
CASSGTSTEAFF
TGTGCCAGCAGCGGAACATCCACTGAAGCTTTCTTT
>-|TRBJ2-7|-|TRBV10-3
CAICNSAGQAYEQYF
TGTGCCATCTGTAACTCGGCAGGCCAAGCCTACGAGCAGTACTTC
>-|TRBJ2-1|-|TRBV11-3
CASSLDLRDSSYNEQFF
TGTGCCAGCAGCTTAGATCTTCGGGACTCCTCCTACAATGAGCAGTTCTTC
>-|TRBJ1-5|-|TRBV20-1
CSASQGIGNQPQHF
TGCAGTGCTAGTCAGGGGATTGGCAATCAGCCCCAGCATTTT
>once|TRBJ2-1|TRBD2|TRBV10-3
CAIGTSGRARPYNEQFF
TGTGCCATCGGGACTAGCGGGAGGGCCCGGCCCTACAATGAGCAGTTCTTC
>-|TRBJ1-1|TRBD1|TRBV5-1
CASSLARGDFRMEAFF
TGCGCCAGCAGCTTGGCCAGGGGGGATTTTAGAATGGAAGCTTTCTTT
>-|TRBJ1-1|-|TRBV6-1
CASSEVGAGTEAFF
TGTGCCAGCAGTGAAGTGGGGGCCGGAACTGAAGCTTTCTTT
>-|TRBJ2-5|TRBD2|TRBV7-2
CASSFVLAGAAQQETQYF
TGTGCCAGCAGCTTTGTACTAGCGGGGGCGGCCCAACAAGAGACCCAGTACTTC
>-|TRBJ2-7|TRBD1|TRBV11-3
CASSIQGAGEQYF
TGTGCCAGCAGCATACAGGGGGCGGGAGAGCAGTACTTC
>-|TRBJ1-4|-|TRBV2
CASSEVRTYEKLFF
TGTGCCAGCAGTGAAGTCAGGACATATGAAAAACTGTTTTTT
>-|TRBJ2-7|-|TRBV5-1
CASSLRGATQRLSYEQYF
TGCGCCAGCAGCTTGCGGGGGGCAACACAACGTCTCTCCTACGAGCAGTACTTC
>-|TRBJ2-5|TRBD2|TRBV4-2
CASGLTSGETQYF
TGTGCCAGCGGGCTTACTAGCGGGGAGACCCAGTACTTC
>-|TRBJ1-5|-|TRBV27
CASSLRVGAPWPQHF
TGTGCCAGCAGTTTACGGGTAGGGGCCCCATGGCCCCAGCATTTT
>-|TRBJ1-2|TRBD1|TRBV13
CASSLEGTGLSYGYTF
TGTGCCAGCAGCTTAGAGGGGACAGGGCTCAGCTATGGCTACACCTTC
>-|TRBJ2-6|-|TRBV15
CATSRDRGSGANVLTF
TGTGCCACCAGCAGAGATCGGGGGTCTGGGGCCAACGTCCTGACTTTC
>-|TRBJ1-4|-|TRBV21-1
CASSKQPPCQGNEKLFF
TGTGCCAGCAGCAAGCAGCCCCCTTGTCAGGGGAATGAAAAACTGTTTTTT
>few|TRBJ2-1|-|TRBV13
CASSLGAGFDFNEQFF
TGTGCCAGCAGCCTCGGCGCGGGATTTGATTTCAATGAGCAGTTCTTC
>-|TRBJ1-6|-|TRBV7-3
CASSLTRDSPLHF
TGTGCCAGCAGCTTAACCAGGGATTCACCCCTCCACTTT
>-|TRBJ2-7|TRBD1|TRBV4-2
CASSQELGRGHEQYF
TGTGCCAGCAGCCAAGAATTAGGCAGGGGGCACGAGCAGTACTTC
>-|TRBJ2-3|TRBD2|TRBV4-3
CASSQDAGDPDTQYF
TGCGCCAGCAGCCAAGATGCGGGGGACCCAGATACGCAGTATTTT
>few|TRBJ2-7|-|TRBV3-1/TRBV3-2
CASSQDWGVDAYEQYF
TGTGCCAGCAGCCAAGATTGGGGGGTGGATGCATACGAGCAGTACTTC
>-|TRBJ2-2|-|TRBV5-5
CASSVAEPLTNTGELFF
TGTGCCAGCAGCGTGGCGGAGCCCCTGACGAACACCGGGGAGCTGTTTTTT
>-|TRBJ2-1|-|TRBV7-6
CASSLNPGMGDNEQFF
TGTGCCAGCAGCTTAAATCCGGGGATGGGTGACAATGAGCAGTTCTTC